The sequence of this TCR beta chain was determined in a study of OX40 agonist ivuxolimab in advanced cancers. Deletions cut 1 base from V and 4 bases from J, with 14 bases between. CDR3 length: 15 residues. The V gene's germline CDR1 is SGDLS and CDR2 YYNGEE. Turning to this clone: Its antigen is unidentified.

Points from the study as a whole: Undetermined was the antigen specificity of the expanded peripheral T cells. Among T cells, CD8+ cells averaged more expanded clones than CD4+ cells.

TCRdb's copy holds only in-frame clones and misses some; the assay was immunoSEQ multiplex PCR. The sample has around 84,000 clones; around nine tenths are singletons. The sequenced sample was CD4+ or CD8+ T cells sorted from blood, obtained in a trial of the OX40 agonist ivuxolimab. The chain employs TRBV9 and TRBJ2-5, with D tentatively TRBD2 (6 bases). This sequence originates from an adult with an advanced solid tumor such as melanoma, head and neck, liver or kidney cancer. The CDR3 DNA reads as TGTGCCAGCAGCGTACGCGGGACGGTGGGAGAGACCCAGTACTTC. This gives the protein CASSVRGTVGETQYF. Looking up the rest from reference TRBV9 and TRBJ2-5 gives the full variable domain: DSGVTQTPKHLITATGQRVTLRCSPRSGDLSVYWYQQSLDQGLQFLIQYYNGEERAKGNILERFSAQQFPDLHSELNLSSLELGDSALYFCASSVRGTVGETQYFGPGTRLLVL.